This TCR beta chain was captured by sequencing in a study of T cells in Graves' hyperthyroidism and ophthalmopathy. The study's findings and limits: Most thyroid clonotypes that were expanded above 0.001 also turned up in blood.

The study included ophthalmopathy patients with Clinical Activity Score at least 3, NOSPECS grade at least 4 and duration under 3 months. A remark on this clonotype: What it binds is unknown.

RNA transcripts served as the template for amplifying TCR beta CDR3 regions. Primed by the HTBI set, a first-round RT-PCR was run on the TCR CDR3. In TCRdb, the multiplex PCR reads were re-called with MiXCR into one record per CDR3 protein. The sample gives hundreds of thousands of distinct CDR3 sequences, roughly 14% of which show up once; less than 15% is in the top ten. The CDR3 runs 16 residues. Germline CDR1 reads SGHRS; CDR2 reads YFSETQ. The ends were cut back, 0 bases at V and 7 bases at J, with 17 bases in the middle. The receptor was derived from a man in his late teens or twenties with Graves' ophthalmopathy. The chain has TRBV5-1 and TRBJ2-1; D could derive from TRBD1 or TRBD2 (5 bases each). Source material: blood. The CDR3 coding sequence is TGCGCCAGCAGCTTGGAGCAGCAGGCGAGGGGAAATGAGCAGTTCTTC. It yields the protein CASSLEQQARGNEQFF. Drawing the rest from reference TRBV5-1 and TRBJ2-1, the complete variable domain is KAGVTQTPRYLIKTRGQQVTLSCSPISGHRSVSWYQQTPGQGLQFLFEYFSETQRNKGNFPGRFSGRQFSNSRSEMNVSTLELGDSALYLCASSLEQQARGNEQFFGPGTRLTVL.